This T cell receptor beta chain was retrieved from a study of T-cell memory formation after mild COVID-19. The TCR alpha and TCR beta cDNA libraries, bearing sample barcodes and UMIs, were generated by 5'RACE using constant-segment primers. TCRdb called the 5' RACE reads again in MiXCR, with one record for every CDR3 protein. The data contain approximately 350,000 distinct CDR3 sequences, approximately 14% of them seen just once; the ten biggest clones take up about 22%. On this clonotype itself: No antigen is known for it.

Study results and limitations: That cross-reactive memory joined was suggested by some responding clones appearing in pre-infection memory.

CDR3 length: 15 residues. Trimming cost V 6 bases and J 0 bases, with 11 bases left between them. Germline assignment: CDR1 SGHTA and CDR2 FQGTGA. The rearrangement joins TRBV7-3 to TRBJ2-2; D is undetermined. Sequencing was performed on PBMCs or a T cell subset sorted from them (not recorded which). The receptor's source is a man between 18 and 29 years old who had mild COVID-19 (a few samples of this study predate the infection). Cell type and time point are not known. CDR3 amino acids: CASSHGPANTGELFF. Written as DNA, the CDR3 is TGTGCCAGCAGTCATGGTCCGGCGAACACCGGGGAGCTGTTTTTT.